This T cell receptor beta chain was retrieved from a study of CD4 T cells in relation to SARS-CoV-2 and coronaviruses. Study in general: Patient ages ranged from 21 to 72, median 38. Convalescent patients were 7 or 8 males and a handful of females; two were Hispanic. Notes on the study in general: In approximately 70% of donors, memory CD4+ clonotypes crossrecognized SARS-CoV-2 and at least one common cold coronavirus spike. Memory recall responses, not primary responses primed in culture, are what the assay detects.

Method: immunoSEQ multiplex PCR; TCRdb's copy keeps in-frame clones and lacks some. This sample yields some 40,000 clones, of which approximately 83% are seen a single time; roughly 3% belongs to the top ten. For this clone: Antigen specificity is unknown.

This receptor was identified in an adult with COVID-19. Specimen: memory CD4+ T cells from PBMCs.

The CDR3 sequence: CASSPRLAGARTDTQYF. CDR3 coding DNA: TGTGCCAGCAGCCCGAGACTAGCGGGAGCTCGCACAGATACGCAGTATTTT. V gene TRBV7-2 combines with J gene TRBJ2-3, with TRBD2 matching 12 bases. The CDR3 contains 17 residues. The J segment lost 1 base and the V segment lost 5 bases, leaving 7 bases of the junction unmatched. CDR1 SGHTA and CDR2 FQGNSA come from the germline V gene.